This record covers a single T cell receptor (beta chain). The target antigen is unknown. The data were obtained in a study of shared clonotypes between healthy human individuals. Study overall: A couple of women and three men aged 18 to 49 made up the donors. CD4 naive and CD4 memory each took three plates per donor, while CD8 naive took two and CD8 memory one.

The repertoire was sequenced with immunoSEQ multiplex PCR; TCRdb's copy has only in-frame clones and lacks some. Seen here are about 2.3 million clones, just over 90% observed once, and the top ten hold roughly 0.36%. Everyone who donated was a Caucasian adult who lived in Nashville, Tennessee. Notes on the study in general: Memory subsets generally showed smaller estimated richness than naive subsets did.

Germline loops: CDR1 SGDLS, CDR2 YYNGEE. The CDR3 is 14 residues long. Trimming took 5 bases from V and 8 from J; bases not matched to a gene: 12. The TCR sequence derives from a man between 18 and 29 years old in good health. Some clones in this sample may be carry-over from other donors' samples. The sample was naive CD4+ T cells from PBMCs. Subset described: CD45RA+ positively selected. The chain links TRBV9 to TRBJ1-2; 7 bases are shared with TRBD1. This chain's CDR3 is CASSEIPGGGGYTF. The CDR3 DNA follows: TGTGCCAGCAGTGAAATCCCAGGGGGAGGAGGCTACACCTTC.